This record looks at one TCR beta chain sequence and its context. The antigen remains undetermined. The sample belongs to a study of radiation and T cells in renal cell carcinoma. General observations from the study: Irradiated tumors held more dominant CDR3 motifs than control tumors. In nephrectomy-only tumors, top 100 clonotypes averaged roughly 40%, versus around 50% irradiated.

Treatment denoted: treatment-naive control, cytoreductive nephrectomy. The patient's renal cell carcinoma had clear cell pathology. Data came from immunoSEQ multiplex PCR; TCRdb stores just in-frame clones and leaves some out. This sample carries 14,000 or so clones, 57% of them seen once, and the ten largest clones take about an eighth. Germline CDR1 reads SEHNR; CDR2 reads FQNEAQ (reference sequence). The CDR3 is 19 amino acids. V gave up 5 bases and J gave up 0 bases; unmatched junction bases: 10. V and J are TRBV7-9 and TRBJ2-6; 10 nucleotides line up with TRBD1. This sequence was found in a man between 50 and 59 years old with renal cell carcinoma. Sample: tumor tissue, taken from a patient whose treatment was nephrectomy without radiotherapy. CDR3 bases: TGTGCCAGCAGCCTCTATTTGACAGGGGGCCGCTCTGGGGCCAACGTCCTGACTTTC. Translating gives CASSLYLTGGRSGANVLTF.